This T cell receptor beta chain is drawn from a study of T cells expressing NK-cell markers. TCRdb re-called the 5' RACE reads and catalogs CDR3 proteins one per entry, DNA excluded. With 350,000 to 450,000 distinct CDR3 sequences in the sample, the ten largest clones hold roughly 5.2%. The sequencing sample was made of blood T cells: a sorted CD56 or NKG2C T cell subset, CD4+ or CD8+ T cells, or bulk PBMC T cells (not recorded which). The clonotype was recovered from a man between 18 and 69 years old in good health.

CDR3 protein: CASSARDRGHSPLHF. The chain uses TRBV14 and TRBJ1-6; the D call from TCRdb, TRBD1, cannot be confirmed without DNA. The CDR3 totals 15 residues. Germline-derived CDR1 and CDR2 are SGHDN and FVKESK.